This TCR beta chain was recorded in a study of control samples from healthy donors and cancer patients. Profiling relied on immunoSEQ multiplex PCR, and the TCRdb table lists in-frame clones only, not all of them. The data show about 160,000 clones, less than 95% seen once. The V gene lost 2 bases and the J gene lost 4 bases, with 9 bases spanning the gap. From germline, CDR1 is SGHRS and CDR2 YFSETQ. The CDR3 is 13 amino acids. The sequence was collected from a man in his sixties with colorectal cancer. The chain uses TRBV5-1 and TRBJ2-5, with D perhaps matching TRBD1 (6 bases). The specimen was PBMCs. Here the CDR3 DNA reads TGCGCCAGCAGCTTTGGGACACCAGAGACCCAGTACTTC. Protein: CASSFGTPETQYF.